These T cell receptor beta chains were read from a single sample in a study of cytomegalovirus exposure and HLA in healthy donors. Using immunoSEQ multiplex PCR, the repertoire was profiled, and TCRdb retains in-frame clones only, with some absent. The listing contains approximately 100,000 clones. Specimen: PBMCs. The receptor set was obtained from a man in his forties or fifties in good health and CMV-seronegative. CDR3s include the opening cysteine and the closing phenylalanine or tryptophan. A D gene is named only where the DNA matches it firmly.

j_gene	d_gene	v_gene	CDR3nt	CDR3aa
TRBJ2-7	TRBD2	TRBV5-4	TGTGCCAGCAGCGGGGGGACTAGCGGGAGCTACGAGCAGTACTTC	CASSGGTSGSYEQYF
TRBJ2-7	TRBD1	TRBV4-2	TGTGCCAGCAGCCAACCTCCCGGGGACAGGGGGCGCCGCGAGCAGTACTTC	CASSQPPGDRGRREQYF
TRBJ1-1	.	TRBV19	TGTGCCAGCGCAACCGGGGAGAAGTACAACACTGAAGCTTTCTTT	CASATGEKYNTEAFF
TRBJ1-1	.	TRBV9	TGTGCCAGCAGCGCGGGAGGTCGGGACACTGAAGCTTTCTTT	CASSAGGRDTEAFF
TRBJ1-5	.	TRBV4-1	TGCGCCAGCAGCCATCGGACAGATTTGCATGATCAGCCCCAGCATTTT	CASSHRTDLHDQPQHF
TRBJ2-7	.	TRBV9	TGTGCCAGCAGCGTAAGGGGGACGGGCTCCTACGAGCAGTACTTC	CASSVRGTGSYEQYF
TRBJ2-7	.	TRBV11-3	TGTGCCAGCAGCTTAGGGGTAGACAGGATTCACCACGAGCAGTACTTC	CASSLGVDRIHHEQYF
TRBJ2-7	.	TRBV7-9	TGTGCCAGCAGCTTAGTTGGGGGCGCCTACGAGCAGTACTTC	CASSLVGGAYEQYF
TRBJ1-1	.	TRBV4-3	TGCGCCAGCAGCCAAGAGTTGTCTTACACTGAAGCTTTCTTT	CASSQELSYTEAFF
TRBJ1-2	.	TRBV5-1	TGCGCCAGCACCCCCTTGGGGGGGCAGGCTGGCTACACCTTC	CASTPLGGQAGYTF
TRBJ2-1	TRBD2	TRBV30	TGTGCCTGGAGTGAACGGGAGGCCTACAATGAGCAGTTCTTC	CAWSEREAYNEQFF
TRBJ1-4	TRBD1	TRBV4-2	TGTGCCAGCAGCCAAGTAGACAGGGGAAGCGAAAAACTGTTTTTT	CASSQVDRGSEKLFF
TRBJ2-3	TRBD2	TRBV5-1	TGCGCCAGCAGACTAGCGGGGAGCCCCACAGATACGCAGTATTTT	CASRLAGSPTDTQYF
TRBJ2-5	.	TRBV19	TGTGCCAGTAGTATAGGTCTAGGGGGGGCCGATCAAGAGACCCAGTACTTC	CASSIGLGGADQETQYF
TRBJ1-1	TRBD1	TRBV6-1	TGTGCCTCACAGGGGGCGATGGGCACTGAAGCTTTCTTT	CASQGAMGTEAFF
TRBJ2-7	.	TRBV5-1	TGCGCCAGCAGCTTCGACGGCGGGCGGTTTTACGAGCAGTACTTC	CASSFDGGRFYEQYF
TRBJ1-1	.	TRBV11-2	TGTGCCAGCAGCTTAGAAAGGGGCACTGAAGCTTTCTTT	CASSLERGTEAFF
TRBJ2-2	.	TRBV7-2	TGTGCCAGCAGCATACAGGGAAATGCCGGGGAGCTGTTTTTT	CASSIQGNAGELFF
TRBJ1-1	.	TRBV2	TGTGCCAGCAGTGTTGTGCGGAACACTGAAGCTTTCTTT	CASSVVRNTEAFF
TRBJ1-1	TRBD1	TRBV6-5	TGTGCCAGCAGTTACGCGAGACAGGGATCCACTGAAGCTTTCTTT	CASSYARQGSTEAFF
TRBJ2-4	.	TRBV6-5	TGTGCCAGCAGGGTGCCAGGGTCAAACATTCAGTACTTC	CASRVPGSNIQYF
TRBJ1-2	.	TRBV27	TGTGCCAGCAGTTTATCGGGAGGCCACCGGGCAGGAGGCTACACCTTC	CASSLSGGHRAGGYTF
TRBJ1-5	.	TRBV2	TGTGCCAGCAGTGATTGGGGAGGACCAAGCAATCAGCCCCAGCATTTT	CASSDWGGPSNQPQHF
TRBJ1-5	.	TRBV28	TGTGCCAGCAGGCTGACGGGTCAGCCCCAGCATTTT	CASRLTGQPQHF
TRBJ2-7	TRBD1	TRBV7-2	TGTGCCAGCAGCTTAGCGGCGACAGGGTCCTACGAGCAGTACTTC	CASSLAATGSYEQYF
TRBJ2-7	.	TRBV19	TGTGCCAGTAGTATATCGTCCGGGTTCTACGAGCAGTACTTC	CASSISSGFYEQYF
TRBJ2-7	.	TRBV5-1	TGCGCCAGCAGCTTTACGGTAGTCCCCCTCGAGCAGTACTTC	CASSFTVVPLEQYF
TRBJ1-3	TRBD1	TRBV9	TGTGCCAGCAGCGACCGGACAGGGAGTATGTCGGGAAACACCATATATTTT	CASSDRTGSMSGNTIYF
TRBJ2-3	TRBD2	TRBV7-9	TGTGCCAGCAGCTTACGGACTAGCGGGATTGAGCAGTATTTT	CASSLRTSGIEQYF
TRBJ2-7	.	TRBV27	TGTGCCAGCAGTCCCACAGGGAACACTAACTACGAGCAGTACTTC	CASSPTGNTNYEQYF
TRBJ1-1	TRBD1	TRBV14	TGTGCCAGCAGCCTACAGGGGGGGACTGAAGCTTTCTTT	CASSLQGGTEAFF
TRBJ1-1	.	TRBV5-6	TGTGCCAGCAGGTTCCGACTCACAGGATTCGGTCAGACTGAAGCTTTCTTT	CASRFRLTGFGQTEAFF
TRBJ1-1	TRBD1	TRBV7-9	TGTGCCAGCAGCCCTCGACAGGGGGCCTTCATGAACACTGAAGCTTTCTTT	CASSPRQGAFMNTEAFF
TRBJ2-1	.	TRBV11-2	TGTGCCAGCAGCGTTGGAGGTCTCGAGCAGTTCTTC	CASSVGGLEQFF
TRBJ2-3	.	TRBV7-3	TGTGCCAGCAGCTTATACAGGTCGCCACAGGATACGCAGTATTTT	CASSLYRSPQDTQYF
TRBJ1-5	.	TRBV19	TGTGCCATAGGTCGGGGTGAGGGCAATCAGCCCCAGCATTTT	CAIGRGEGNQPQHF
TRBJ1-1	.	TRBV7-2	TGTGCCAGCAGCTTAGCCCCAGGGAACACTGAAGCTTTCTTT	CASSLAPGNTEAFF
TRBJ1-3	.	TRBV6-5	TGTGCCAGCAGTGTAGGACTAGCTGGAAACACCATATATTTT	CASSVGLAGNTIYF
TRBJ1-1	TRBD1	TRBV7-9	TGTGCCAGCCACAGGGGAAACACTGAAGCTTTCTTT	CASHRGNTEAFF
TRBJ2-6	TRBD1	TRBV7-2	TGTGCCAGCAGCTCAGGGGGCTTAGTCTCTGGGGCCAACGTCCTGACTTTC	CASSSGGLVSGANVLTF
TRBJ2-7	TRBD2	TRBV4-1	TGCGCCAGCAGCCAAAGGTGGGGGCGGGGGGGACGCTACGAGCAGTACTTC	CASSQRWGRGGRYEQYF
TRBJ2-7	TRBD1	TRBV13	TGTGCCAGCAGCTTAGTTCGGGACAGGACCTACGAGCAGTACTTC	CASSLVRDRTYEQYF
TRBJ2-7	TRBD1	TRBV6-5	TGTGCCAGCAGTTACTCCCGGGACAGTTCCTACGAGCAGTACTTC	CASSYSRDSSYEQYF
TRBJ2-7	.	TRBV7-2	TGTGCCAGCAGCTTAGTAGCGGACTACGAGCAGTACTTC	CASSLVADYEQYF
TRBJ1-1	TRBD1	TRBV25-1	TGTGCCAGCAGTGACAGGGGGCGACCTGAAGCTTTCTTT	CASSDRGRPEAFF
TRBJ2-1	.	TRBV9	TGTGCCAGCAGCGTAGCAGGCAATGAGCAGTTCTTC	CASSVAGNEQFF
TRBJ1-2	TRBD1	TRBV5-6	TGTGCCAGCAGCGGTGACAGGGCGGATGGCTACACCTTC	CASSGDRADGYTF
TRBJ2-7	TRBD1	TRBV5-1	TGCGCCAGCAGCTTGTCCCAGGGGGTTGCGTACGAGCAGTACTTC	CASSLSQGVAYEQYF
TRBJ2-7	TRBD2	TRBV7-2	TGTGCCAGCAGCTTAGGCGGGGGTGTAGGCGAGCAGTACTTC	CASSLGGGVGEQYF
TRBJ1-2	TRBD1	TRBV7-2	TGTGCCAGCAGCTACGGACAGGGGGCAGATGGCTACACCTTC	CASSYGQGADGYTF
TRBJ2-7	TRBD2	TRBV9	TGTGCCAGCAGCGCACTAGCGGGCCCCTACGAGCAGTACTTC	CASSALAGPYEQYF
TRBJ1-2	TRBD1	TRBV27	TGTGCCAGCAGCCCAGGGGGGCCGCGCCGCGGCTACACCTTC	CASSPGGPRRGYTF
TRBJ2-2	.	TRBV5-1	TGCGCCAGCAGCTCTTACATGAACACCGGGGAGCTGTTTTTT	CASSSYMNTGELFF